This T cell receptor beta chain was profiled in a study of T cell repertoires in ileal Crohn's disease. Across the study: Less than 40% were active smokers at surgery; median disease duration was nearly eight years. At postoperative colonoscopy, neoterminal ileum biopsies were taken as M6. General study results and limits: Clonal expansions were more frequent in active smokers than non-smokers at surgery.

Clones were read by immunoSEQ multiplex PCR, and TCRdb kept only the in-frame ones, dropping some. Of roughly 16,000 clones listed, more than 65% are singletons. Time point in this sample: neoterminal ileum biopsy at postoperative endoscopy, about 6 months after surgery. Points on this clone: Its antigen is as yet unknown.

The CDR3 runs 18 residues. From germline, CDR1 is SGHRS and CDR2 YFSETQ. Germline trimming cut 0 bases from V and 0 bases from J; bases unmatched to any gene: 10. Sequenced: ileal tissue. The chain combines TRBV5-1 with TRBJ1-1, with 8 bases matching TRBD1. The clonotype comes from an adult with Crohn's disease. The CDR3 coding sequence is TGCGCCAGCAGCTTGGTCCAGGGGGCGCGGGTTATGAACACTGAAGCTTTCTTT. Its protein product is CASSLVQGARVMNTEAFF.